The clone carrying this T cell receptor (beta chain) was counted a single time. The entry originates in a study of blood T cell repertoires in COVID-19. The CDR3 is 13 amino acids. The ends lost 5 bases at V and 5 bases at J; junction bases unmatched: 4. From germline, CDR1 is ENHRY and CDR2 SYGVKD. As handled by the study authors: Nucleated cell number was recorded as an estimate derived from reference gene primer amplification. Method: immunoSEQ multiplex PCR; TCRdb's copy keeps in-frame clones and lacks some. Clonal size and the V and J genes are those of that table, whereas D and trimming came from the DNA. The sample carries under 110,000 clones, roughly 80% recorded once.

J is TRBJ2-7 and V is TRBV10-3; 9 positions match TRBD2. Material: peripheral blood. The receptor was derived from a woman aged 60-75 years with acute or convalescent COVID-19. CDR3 sequence (DNA): TGTGCCATCAGTATAGCGGGAGTAAACGAGCAGTACTTC. Translated, it gives CAISIAGVNEQYF.